The 5 T cell receptor beta chains presented below share a single source sample, sequenced in a study of T cells in Graves' hyperthyroidism and ophthalmopathy. It was RNA transcripts that yielded the amplified TCR beta CDR3 regions. When the TCR CDR3 underwent first-round RT-PCR, the HTBI primer set was used. TCRdb ran MiXCR on the multiplex PCR reads and lists one entry per CDR3 protein. The sample shows about 600,000 distinct CDR3 sequences, over 12% of them seen only once. The sample consisted of blood. These TCRs come from a woman under 30 with Graves' ophthalmopathy.

This clonotype was picked up many times. The CDR3 DNA follows: TGTGCCAGCAGTGGAGGCCCGTTCTACAATGAGCAGTTCTTC. Translated, it gives CASSGGPFYNEQFF. V and J are TRBV2 and TRBJ2-1; no clear D gene. The V gene lost 4 bases and the J gene lost 3 bases, with 10 bases spanning the gap. CDR3 length: 14 residues. Germline CDR1 and CDR2: SNHLY and FYNNEI.

Ten or more counts support this clonotype. V gene TRBV10-3 combines with J gene TRBJ1-1, with 8 bases matching TRBD1. The trim removed 8 bases at V and 0 bases at J, leaving 14 bases unmatched. CDR3 length equals 17 residues. Per the germline V gene, CDR1 is ENHRY and CDR2 is SYGVKD. The CDR3 DNA reads as TGTGCCATCGACGACCTAGGGACAGGAGGCATGAACACTGAAGCTTTCTTT. Protein sequence: CAIDDLGTGGMNTEAFF.

The sample holds many counts of this clonotype. The gene calls are TRBV7-2 and TRBJ1-5, with D perhaps matching TRBD1 (6 bases). The V end lost 1 base, the J end lost 4 bases, and 14 bases lay between the germline ends. Germline V gene sequence: CDR1 SGHTA, CDR2 FQGNSA. The CDR3 covers 16 residues. The CDR3 protein is CASSLGEGTPNQPQHF. The CDR3 DNA is TGTGCCAGCAGCTTAGGGGAGGGGACACCTAATCAGCCCCAGCATTTT.

The V and J genes are TRBV4-3 and TRBJ1-3; D is ambiguous. Trimming took off 1 base at V and 4 bases at J, with 11 bases between the two ends. Germline CDR1 reads LGHNA; CDR2 reads YSLEER. The CDR3 contains 15 residues. The CDR3 nucleotides are TGCGCCAGCAGCCAAGGTCGGGATGCCGGAAACACCATATATTTT. The encoded protein is CASSQGRDAGNTIYF.

This clonotype was observed at least ten times. The rearrangement joins TRBV28 to TRBJ2-7, with TRBD2 matching 12 bases. The CDR3 contains 17 residues. Germline V CDR1 and CDR2: MDHEN, SYDVKM. The V segment lost 2 bases and the J segment 3 bases; nucleotides outside the gene matches: 8. CDR3 loop: CASSLGLAGGSSYEQYF. In DNA form, the CDR3 reads TGTGCCAGCAGTTTAGGGCTAGCGGGAGGGAGTAGCTACGAGCAGTACTTC.